This T cell receptor (beta chain) came from a study of regulatory T cells in long-lasting Graves disease. Study summary: A definition of persistent Graves' disease required over 5 years of antithyroid drugs plus positive TSH receptor antibodies. Study-wide results and caveats: Favored usage of TRBV28, TRBJ1-2 and TRBJ2-5 was recorded in persistent disease. Researchers reported studying only peripheral blood, not thyroid tissue.

CDR3-region Arm-PCR and iRepertoire HTBI primers produced the TCR beta libraries. Each CDR3 protein gets one entry after TCRdb re-called the multiplex PCR reads with MiXCR. The table lists some 430,000 distinct CDR3 sequences, roughly 21% of them singletons. This sample's time point: persistent/refractory GD, antithyroid drugs over 5 years with positive TRAb. RNA extracted from PBMCs served as the sequencing template. The germline V gene encodes CDR1 DFQATT and CDR2 SNEGSKA (reference sequence). This CDR3 spans 13 amino acids. Trimming at V came to 0 bases and at J to 5 bases, leaving 2 bases not matched to a gene. This clonotype was observed a single time. Its target is unknown.

This sample comprised peripheral blood mononuclear cells (PBMCs), obtained when the disease was refractory, from a patient treated with antithyroid drugs. V gene TRBV20-1 combines with J gene TRBJ2-5; TRBD2 agrees at 8 bases. The source is a female donor with Graves disease. The CDR3 protein is CSARETSAETQYF. The DNA of the CDR3 is TGCAGTGCTAGAGAGACTAGCGCGGAGACCCAGTACTTC.